The 31 T cell receptor beta chains below were found in one sample sequenced in a study of OX40 agonist ivuxolimab in advanced cancers. Profiling relied on immunoSEQ multiplex PCR, and the TCRdb table lists in-frame clones only, not all of them. In the table there are about 100,000 clones, approximately 90% of which are singletons. The sequences come from CD4+ or CD8+ T cells sorted from blood, collected in a trial of the OX40 agonist ivuxolimab. These receptors were collected from an adult with an advanced solid tumor such as melanoma, head and neck, liver or kidney cancer.

The rearrangement links TRBV11-2 to TRBJ2-7, with 7 bases that match TRBD2. This CDR3 has 15 residues. Trimming took 5 bases from V and 0 from J; bases not matched to a gene: 7. In germline, CDR1 is SGHAT, CDR2 FQNNGV. In DNA, the CDR3 is TGTGCCAGCAGCACGACTAGCCTCGGCTCCTACGAGCAGTACTTC. Its protein is CASSTTSLGSYEQYF. Complete variable domain (other parts from reference TRBV11-2 and TRBJ2-7): EAGVAQSPRYKIIEKRQSVAFWCNPISGHATLYWYQQILGQGPKLLIQFQNNGVVDDSQLPKDRFSAERLKGVDSTLKIQPAKLEDSAVYLCASSTTSLGSYEQYFGPGTRLTVT.

This chain uses TRBV18 with TRBJ2-6; 10 bases align to TRBD1. V was pared by 1 base and J by 0 bases, with 3 bases of the junction left unmatched. The CDR3 loop spans 18 amino acids. Looked up from germline, CDR1 is KGHSH and CDR2 is LQKENI. The chain's CDR3 is CASSPRTGGDSGANVLTF. CDR3 nucleotide sequence: TGTGCCAGCTCACCACGGACAGGGGGTGACTCTGGGGCCAACGTCCTGACTTTC. Full variable domain (missing parts from reference TRBV18 and TRBJ2-6): NAGVMQNPRHLVRRRGQEARLRCSPMKGHSHVYWYRQLPEEGLKFMVYLQKENIIDESGMPKERFSAEFPKEGPSILRIQQVVRGDSAAYFCASSPRTGGDSGANVLTFGAGSRLTVL.

The chain links TRBV4-3 to TRBJ2-1; 9 bases are shared with TRBD2. This CDR3 is 16 amino acids long. Per germline, CDR1 LGHNA and CDR2 YSLEER. V lost 0 bases and J lost 3; bases outside the gene matches: 3. CDR3 sequence: CASSQDGLALYNEQFF. CDR3 nucleotide sequence: TGCGCCAGCAGCCAAGATGGACTAGCGCTCTACAATGAGCAGTTCTTC.

A single count supports this clone. This chain connects TRBV18 to TRBJ2-7; 7 bases line up with TRBD2. V lost 2 bases and J lost 7; bases outside the gene matches: 11. Germline-derived CDR1 and CDR2 are KGHSH and LQKENI. The CDR3 loop spans 15 amino acids. The chain's CDR3 is CASSPISGGLGEQYF. CDR3 sequence (DNA): TGTGCCAGCTCACCAATCTCGGGGGGATTGGGTGAGCAGTACTTC. The whole variable domain, remainder taken from reference TRBV18 and TRBJ2-7, is NAGVMQNPRHLVRRRGQEARLRCSPMKGHSHVYWYRQLPEEGLKFMVYLQKENIIDESGMPKERFSAEFPKEGPSILRIQQVVRGDSAAYFCASSPISGGLGEQYFGPGTRLTVT.

The rearrangement links TRBV5-4 to TRBJ1-1; TRBD1 agrees at 7 bases. Unmatched junction bases numbered 8, after V lost 4 bases and J lost 5 bases. This CDR3 contains 14 residues. Per the germline V gene, CDR1 is SGHNT and CDR2 is YYREEE (reference sequence). In DNA, the CDR3 is TGTGCCAGCAGCCAAATGACAGGGATAACTGAAGCTTTCTTT. The encoded protein is CASSQMTGITEAFF.

The chain employs TRBV4-1 and TRBJ1-5, with unresolved D. The V end was cut by 2 bases, the J end by 7 bases, with 12 bases between. The CDR3 has 14 amino acids. The germline gives CDR1 MGHRA, CDR2 YSYEKL. The CDR3 reads CASSQFRVGQPQHF. The CDR3 nucleotides read TGCGCCAGCAGCCAATTTAGGGTGGGCCAGCCCCAGCATTTT.

V gene TRBV5-6 combines with J gene TRBJ1-2, with 11 positions matching TRBD1. The V gene's germline CDR1 is SGHDT and CDR2 YYEEEE. V lost 3 bases and J lost 8; bases outside the gene matches: 9. This CDR3 is 15 amino acids long. Here the CDR3 DNA reads TGTGCCAGCAGCTCCCCCGGACAGGGGGCTGAGGGCTACACCTTC. Translation gives CASSSPGQGAEGYTF.

The chain joins TRBV2 to TRBJ1-1; D is perhaps TRBD1 (5 bases). The CDR3 runs 13 residues. Germline CDR1 is SNHLY and CDR2 is FYNNEI. V lost 4 bases and J lost 1, with 7 bases in between. CDR3 in amino acids: CASSGQQNTEAFF. The CDR3 DNA is TGTGCCAGCAGTGGACAGCAGAACACTGAAGCTTTCTTT.

The CDR3 spells CASSLGRASGNTIYF. The CDR3 DNA reads TGTGCCAGCAGTTTGGGCAGGGCCTCTGGAAACACCATATATTTT. V and J are TRBV28 and TRBJ1-3; possibly TRBD1 for D (5 bases). Germline lookup yields CDR1 MDHEN and CDR2 SYDVKM. Trimming pared 3 bases from V and 0 bases from J, leaving 9 bases between. The CDR3 covers 15 residues.

The chain joins TRBV19 to TRBJ2-2; no reliable D call. Trimming left V 3 bases short and J 4 bases short, with 12 bases between. Germline CDR1 is LNHDA and CDR2 is SQIVND (reference sequence). The CDR3 consists of 15 residues. The CDR3 sequence: CASSILGLGTGELFF. The DNA of the CDR3 is TGTGCCAGTAGTATTCTAGGTTTGGGCACCGGGGAGCTGTTTTTT.

The genes are TRBV11-3 and TRBJ2-3; D could derive from TRBD1 or TRBD2 (5 bases each). The V gene lost 5 bases and the J gene lost 2 bases, with 14 bases spanning the gap. Germline V gene data show CDR1 as SGHNT and CDR2 as YENEEA. The CDR3 contains 15 residues. For the CDR3, the DNA is TGTGCCAGCAGCGAGGGGACCCTCTCCACAGATACGCAGTATTTT. As protein: CASSEGTLSTDTQYF.

The gene calls are TRBV28 and TRBJ2-7; 12 bases match TRBD1. The CDR3 is 15 residues long. CDR1 MDHEN and CDR2 SYDVKM come from the germline V gene. V was pared by 4 bases and J by 7 bases, with 8 bases of the junction left unmatched. The CDR3 DNA reads TGTGCCAGCAGTTCACCGGGACAGGGGGCAGGGGAGCAGTACTTC. Protein product: CASSSPGQGAGEQYF.

The V call is TRBV6-6, the J call TRBJ1-5, with TRBD1 identical over 7 bases. The CDR3 runs 13 residues. CDR1 MNHNY and CDR2 SVGAGI come from the germline V gene (reference sequence). With V trimmed by 10 bases and J by 7 bases, 10 bases remained unmatched. The CDR3 region has the DNA TGTGCCACCGGCAGGGGGGTATGGCAGCCCCAGCATTTT. Encoded protein: CATGRGVWQPQHF.

CDR3 coding DNA: TGTGCCAGCAGGAGCACACTAGCGGCACGACGGAAGACCCAGTACTTC. Translating it yields CASRSTLAARRKTQYF. V gene TRBV2 combines with J gene TRBJ2-5; 8 nucleotides align to TRBD2. Germline V gene lookup returns CDR1 SNHLY and CDR2 FYNNEI. Trimming took 6 bases from V and 6 from J; bases not matched to a gene: 15. This CDR3 comprises 16 residues.

The rearrangement uses TRBV15 and TRBJ1-3; D may be TRBD1 (5 bases). The germline CDR1 and CDR2 sequences are LNHNV and YYDKDF (reference sequence). V lost 5 bases to trimming and J lost 2 bases, with 13 bases between them. This CDR3 comprises 15 residues. CDR3 DNA sequence: TGTGCCACCAGCCATGATCCAGGGACTGGAAACACCATATATTTT. Amino acid sequence: CATSHDPGTGNTIYF. Looking up the rest from reference TRBV15 and TRBJ1-3 gives the full variable domain: DAMVIQNPRYQVTQFGKPVTLSCSQTLNHNVMYWYQQKSSQAPKLLFHYYDKDFNNEADTPDNFQSRRPNTSFCFLDIRSPGLGDTAMYLCATSHDPGTGNTIYFGEGSWLTVV.

This chain uses TRBV18 with TRBJ2-5, with 7 bases matching TRBD1. The CDR3 is 13 amino acids. Germline lookup yields CDR1 KGHSH and CDR2 LQKENI. J gave up 5 bases and V 3 bases, and 3 bases lay outside the gene matches. The CDR3 DNA reads TGTGCCAGCTCACCGGGGACAGCGGAGACCCAGTACTTC. Amino acids: CASSPGTAETQYF.

The chain employs TRBV5-4 and TRBJ2-5, with 7 bases that match TRBD1. Trimming took 0 bases from V and 4 from J; bases not matched to a gene: 3. CDR3 length: 14 residues. Germline CDR1 is SGHNT and CDR2 is YYREEE (reference sequence). The CDR3: CASSLEGGRETQYF. CDR3 in DNA: TGTGCCAGCAGCTTGGAAGGGGGCCGAGAGACCCAGTACTTC.

Concerning this clone: Its ends do not fully match the called genes, so a read error is possible. The chain joins TRBV7-7 to TRBJ2-5; D is tentatively TRBD1 or TRBD2 (5 bases each). The CDR3 is made up of 16 amino acids. Germline CDR1 and CDR2: SSHAT and FNYEAQ (reference sequence). CDR3 residues: CASSPFRGRFQETQYF. In nucleotides, the CDR3 is TGTGCTAGCAGCCCCTTCCGGGGCCGATTCCAAGAGACCCAGTACTTC.

The chain employs TRBV18 and TRBJ1-3; possible D gene TRBD1, 5 bases. Trimming cost V 3 bases and J 4 bases, with 22 bases left between them. CDR1 KGHSH and CDR2 LQKENI come from the germline V gene. This CDR3 region has 18 residues. CDR3 DNA sequence: TGTGCCAGCTCACCGCGAACAGGCTCTCTCTCTGCGGGAAACACCATATATTTT. This codes for CASSPRTGSLSAGNTIYF.

V gene TRBV7-6 combines with J gene TRBJ2-1; 12 bases map to TRBD2. The germline V gene encodes CDR1 SGHVS and CDR2 FNYEAQ. The CDR3 length is 14 residues. The junction had 1 base not matched to a gene; V was cut back by 3 bases and J by 7 bases. The chain's CDR3 is CASSFLAGGNEQFF. Here the CDR3 DNA reads TGTGCCAGCAGCTTTCTAGCGGGAGGGAATGAGCAGTTCTTC.

The chain carries TRBV4-3 and TRBJ2-3, with D perhaps TRBD1 (5 bases). V lost 0 bases to trimming and J lost 5 bases, with 18 bases between them. The CDR3 runs to 17 residues. Germline-derived CDR1 and CDR2 are LGHNA and YSLEER. The CDR3 here is CASSQDRNSRVRDTQYF. Written as DNA, the CDR3 is TGCGCCAGCAGCCAAGATCGAAACTCCAGGGTTAGAGATACGCAGTATTTT.

The chain has TRBV4-1 and TRBJ1-4, with D uncertain. The CDR3 is 14 residues long. CDR1 and CDR2 (germline): MGHRA, YSYEKL. V shed 6 bases and J shed 0 bases, with 8 bases lying between them. The CDR3 sequence: CASRPGSTNEKLFF. DNA for the CDR3: TGCGCCAGCAGACCGGGCTCAACTAATGAAAAACTGTTTTTT.

This chain joins TRBV4-3 and TRBJ2-5, with 8 bases that match TRBD2. Germline CDR1 and CDR2: LGHNA and YSLEER. V was pared by 4 bases and J by 5 bases, with 6 bases of the junction left unmatched. This CDR3 region has 14 residues. The DNA for the CDR3 is TGCGCCAGCAGCCGACGACTAGCGCGTGAGACCCAGTACTTC. Translating gives CASSRRLARETQYF.

The J gene is TRBJ2-2, the V gene TRBV28; 9 positions agree with TRBD1. The length of the CDR3 is 18 residues. V was pared by 5 bases and J by 3 bases, with 13 bases of the junction left unmatched. Germline CDR1 MDHEN, CDR2 SYDVKM. The CDR3 DNA sequence: TGTGCCAGCAGTGACATTGACAGGGGGGTCCAGGACACCGGGGAGCTGTTTTTT. Protein: CASSDIDRGVQDTGELFF.

This sequence joins TRBV4-1 and TRBJ2-7; the match to TRBD1 covers 8 bases. From germline, CDR1 is MGHRA and CDR2 YSYEKL. CDR3 length equals 15 residues. The ends lost 4 bases at V and 1 base at J; junction bases unmatched: 6. The chain's CDR3 is CASSPGQGSSYEQYF. CDR3 DNA sequence: TGCGCCAGCAGCCCAGGACAGGGTTCTTCCTACGAGCAGTACTTC.

In its sample, this clone was seen once. This chain connects TRBV6-1 to TRBJ2-7; unclear D gene. The germline CDR1 and CDR2 sequences are MNHNS and SASEGT. This CDR3 is 13 amino acids long. The V gene lost 7 bases and the J gene lost 3 bases, with 13 bases spanning the gap. The DNA for the CDR3 is TGTGCCAGCAAGTCTCAGGCTGTCTACGAGCAGTACTTC. It specifies CASKSQAVYEQYF.

The CDR3 DNA reads TGTGCCAGCTCACCGGGCGGGAATGAGCAGTTCTTC. Protein: CASSPGGNEQFF. The V call is TRBV18, the J call TRBJ2-1, with D tentatively TRBD2 (5 bases). Germline CDR1 is KGHSH and CDR2 is LQKENI. The germline V and J ends were trimmed by 3 bases and 7 bases, with 7 bases remaining between them. CDR3 length equals 12 residues.

The CDR3 here is CASRTGQNTGELFF. The CDR3 DNA reads TGTGCCAGCAGGACCGGACAGAACACCGGGGAGCTGTTTTTT. The chain uses TRBV9 and TRBJ2-2, with D perhaps matching TRBD1 (5 bases). The CDR3 is made up of 14 amino acids. Germline V gives CDR1 SGDLS, CDR2 YYNGEE. The V and J ends lost 5 bases and 1 base respectively, with 9 bases between them.

This chain joins TRBV7-8 and TRBJ2-1; 11 bases are shared with TRBD2. The CDR3 runs to 16 residues. J was trimmed by 4 bases and V by 5 bases; bases with no gene match: 7. CDR1 and CDR2 from the germline V gene are SGHVS and FQNEAQ. In DNA form, the CDR3 reads TGTGCCAGCAGCCAATTAGCGGGAGGGGTGTACAATGAGCAGTTCTTC. It codes for CASSQLAGGVYNEQFF.

The chain carries TRBV28 and TRBJ2-7, with 8 positions matching TRBD1. CDR3 length: 12 amino acids. CDR1 and CDR2 (germline): MDHEN, SYDVKM. After removal of 5 bases from V and 7 bases from J, the junction contained 4 bases not matched to a gene. The CDR3 nucleotides read TGTGCCAGCAGTACAACAGGGGGTGAGCAGTACTTC. Translation gives CASSTTGGEQYF. Looking up the rest from reference TRBV28 and TRBJ2-7 gives the full variable domain: DVKVTQSSRYLVKRTGEKVFLECVQDMDHENMFWYRQDPGLGLRLIYFSYDVKMKEKGDIPEGYSVSREKKERFSLILESASTNQTSMYLCASSTTGGEQYFGPGTRLTVT.

This rearrangement joins TRBV18 to TRBJ2-1, with TRBD2 identical over 13 bases. The CDR3 loop spans 15 amino acids. Germline V gives CDR1 KGHSH, CDR2 LQKENI. V lost 3 bases to trimming and J lost 6 bases; unmatched junction nucleotides: 2. CDR3 residues: CASSPGLAGVNEQFF. CDR3 in DNA: TGTGCCAGCTCACCTGGACTAGCGGGGGTCAATGAGCAGTTCTTC.